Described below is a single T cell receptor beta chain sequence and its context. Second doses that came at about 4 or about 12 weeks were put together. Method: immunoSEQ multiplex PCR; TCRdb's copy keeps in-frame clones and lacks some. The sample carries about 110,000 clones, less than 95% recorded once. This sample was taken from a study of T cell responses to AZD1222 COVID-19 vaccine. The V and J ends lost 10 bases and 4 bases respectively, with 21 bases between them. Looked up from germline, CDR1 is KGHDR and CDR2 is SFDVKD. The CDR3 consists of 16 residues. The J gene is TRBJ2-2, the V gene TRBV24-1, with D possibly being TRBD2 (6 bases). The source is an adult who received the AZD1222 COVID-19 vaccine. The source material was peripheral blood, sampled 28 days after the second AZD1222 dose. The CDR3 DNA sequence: TGTGCCACACTTGGGGAGGAGGGCTCGGGCACCGGGGAGCTGTTTTTT. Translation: CATLGEEGSGTGELFF.